Following are 31 T cell receptor beta chains from one sample sequenced in a study of monozygotic twins with inflammatory bowel disease. Reprocessing the 5' RACE reads, TCRdb reports a single entry for every CDR3 protein and omits DNA. The sample table sets out under 200,000 distinct CDR3 sequences. Sequencing used blood. The receptors originated from a human donor with ulcerative colitis or Crohn's disease, or a healthy co-twin of an affected twin (not recorded which).

V and J are TRBV7-3 and TRBJ2-2. Germline loops: CDR1 SGHTA, CDR2 FQGTGA. This CDR3 contains 13 residues. The CDR3 sequence: CASSGSNTGELFF.

J is TRBJ1-5 and V is TRBV5-6; lacking DNA, the TRBD1 call made by TCRdb goes unchecked. Germline CDR1 is SGHDT and CDR2 is YYEEEE. The CDR3 covers 16 residues. The CDR3 protein is CASSGPGQGENQPQHF. The variable domain in full, with the rest retrieved from reference TRBV5-6 and TRBJ1-5, is DAGVTQSPTHLIKTRGQQVTLRCSPKSGHDTVSWYQQALGQGPQFIFQYYEEEERQRGNFPDRFSGHQFPNYSSELNVNALLLGDSALYLCASSGPGQGENQPQHFGDGTRLSIL.

The genes are TRBV29-1 and TRBJ2-2; the D call of TRBD1 rests on TCRdb alone, since no DNA is present to check it. The CDR3 sequence is 14 residues long. CDR1 is SQVTM, CDR2 ANQGSEA, per germline. The CDR3: CSVAPRGGTGELFF.

The gene calls are TRBV20-1 and TRBJ1-5. The germline CDR1 and CDR2 sequences are DFQATT and SNEGSKA (reference sequence). This CDR3 has 14 residues. CDR3 region: CSAFSAVSNQPQHF.

V is TRBV29-1 and J is TRBJ1-2; TCRdb proposes TRBD1, but this gene call is untestable without DNA. There are 16 residues in the CDR3. The V gene's germline CDR1 is SQVTM and CDR2 ANQGSEA. Here the CDR3 reads CSVAQSVGGQGRGYTF.

The chain links TRBV9 to TRBJ1-5; TCRdb names TRBD1, which stays unverified in the absence of DNA. The CDR3 extends over 15 amino acids. Germline V gene data show CDR1 as SGDLS and CDR2 as YYNGEE. The CDR3 loop is CASSAGQGRNQPQHF.

The chain links TRBV7-2 to TRBJ1-4; without DNA, the TCRdb call of TRBD1 cannot be checked. Germline V gene sequence: CDR1 SGHTA, CDR2 FQGNSA. The CDR3 is 14 residues long. The CDR3 loop is CASSLGGQHEKLFF.

This chain links TRBV28 with TRBJ2-2; TCRdb names TRBD1, which stays unverified in the absence of DNA. Looked up from germline, CDR1 is MDHEN and CDR2 is SYDVKM. The CDR3 is 17 amino acids. The CDR3 spells CASSLTRDRGLLGELFF.

The gene calls are TRBV28 and TRBJ2-4; the D gene TCRdb calls, TRBD2, cannot be checked with no DNA. CDR1 and CDR2 (germline): MDHEN, SYDVKM. The CDR3 loop spans 15 amino acids. CDR3 sequence: CASSGRTARGRTQYF.

The rearrangement joins TRBV5-6 to TRBJ2-3; there is no DNA to check the TCRdb D call of TRBD2. Germline CDR1 SGHDT, CDR2 YYEEEE. The CDR3 length is 15 residues. The CDR3 here is CASSPNSGSEDTQYF.

The J gene is TRBJ2-7, the V gene TRBV15. This CDR3 has 13 amino acids. Germline loops: CDR1 LNHNV, CDR2 YYDKDF (reference sequence). The CDR3 here is CATSRDGIYEQYF.

CDR3 residues: CASSPNRGGSKNIQYF. The V gene is TRBV5-5, the J gene TRBJ2-4; the TRBD1 assignment by TCRdb is unverifiable without DNA. The germline CDR1 and CDR2 sequences are SGHKS and YYEKEE (reference sequence). The CDR3 covers 16 residues.

CDR3: CASSQDMPAYNEQFF. V usage is TRBV3-1 and J usage is TRBJ2-1. The germline V gene has CDR1 LGHDT and CDR2 YNNKEL (reference sequence). The length of the CDR3 is 15 residues.

The chain has TRBV6-1 and TRBJ2-1; absent DNA, TCRdb's TRBD2 call cannot be checked. CDR3 size: 16 residues. Looked up from germline, CDR1 is MNHNS and CDR2 is SASEGT. CDR3 region: CASRPTGPTVSNEQFF.

The chain carries TRBV2 and TRBJ2-3. CDR1 and CDR2 (germline): SNHLY, FYNNEI. The CDR3 covers 11 residues. The CDR3 protein is CASRPTDTQYF.

V and J are TRBV27 and TRBJ1-4; TCRdb calls TRBD1, which cannot be checked without DNA. This CDR3 has 15 residues. Germline V lookup: CDR1 MNHEY, CDR2 SMNVEV (reference sequence). The CDR3 is CASSSTGRGDEKLFF. Together with reference TRBV27 and TRBJ1-4, the CDR3 gives the full variable domain: EAQVTQNPRYLITVTGKKLTVTCSQNMNHEYMSWYRQDPGLGLRQIYYSMNVEVTDKGDVPEGYKVSRKEKRNFPLILESPSPNQTSLYFCASSSTGRGDEKLFFGSGTQLSVL.

The chain links TRBV7-9 to TRBJ2-3; TCRdb designates TRBD1, a call that cannot be tested without DNA. CDR1 is SEHNR, CDR2 FQNEAQ, per germline (reference sequence). CDR3 length equals 15 residues. CDR3 protein: CASSYGTPGTDTQYF. Full variable domain (outside the CDR3, taken from reference TRBV7-9 and TRBJ2-3): DTGVSQNPRHKITKRGQNVTFRCDPISEHNRLYWYRQTLGQGPEFLTYFQNEAQLEKSRLLSDRFSAERPKGSFSTLEIQRTEQGDSAMYLCASSYGTPGTDTQYFGPGTRLTVL.

V and J are TRBV27 and TRBJ2-1; no DNA is available, so the TRBD2 call from TCRdb remains unchecked. The CDR3 totals 14 residues. Germline V lookup: CDR1 MNHEY, CDR2 SMNVEV (reference sequence). The CDR3 is CASSLFTRGNEQFF.

This chain joins TRBV19 and TRBJ2-3; the TCRdb D gene call, TRBD2, has no DNA to confirm it. The CDR3 spans 16 residues. CDR1 is LNHDA and CDR2 is SQIVND in the germline V gene (reference sequence). This chain's CDR3 is CASSPWRAGGEDTQYF. Complete variable domain (other parts from reference TRBV19 and TRBJ2-3): DGGITQSPKYLFRKEGQNVTLSCEQNLNHDAMYWYRQDPGQGLRLIYYSQIVNDFQKGDIAEGYSVSREKKESFPLTVTSAQKNPTAFYLCASSPWRAGGEDTQYFGPGTRLTVL.

V usage is TRBV6-5 and J usage is TRBJ1-5; TCRdb returns TRBD1, unconfirmable since there is no DNA. The germline CDR1 and CDR2 sequences are MNHEY and SVGAGI. The CDR3 is 13 amino acids. The CDR3 here is CASSYTLDQPQHF.

This chain links TRBV28 with TRBJ2-7; no DNA is available, so the TRBD2 call from TCRdb remains unchecked. The V gene's germline CDR1 is MDHEN and CDR2 SYDVKM. The CDR3 is 15 amino acids. CDR3 sequence: CASSLTSGASYEQYF.

The chain recombines TRBV29-1 with TRBJ2-7; TCRdb's D call of TRBD2 is untestable without DNA. The CDR3 runs 15 residues. The germline gives CDR1 SQVTM, CDR2 ANQGSEA. The CDR3 protein is CSVLSGRAFSYEQYF.

The chain combines TRBV6-1 with TRBJ2-1. CDR1 is MNHNS, CDR2 SASEGT, per germline. The CDR3 is made up of 15 amino acids. The CDR3 sequence is CASSSSGAAYNEQFF.

This sequence joins TRBV9 and TRBJ2-7. The CDR3 is 15 amino acids. Germline CDR1 SGDLS, CDR2 YYNGEE. This CDR3 is CASSPEVHLSYEQYF.

This chain joins TRBV5-1 and TRBJ2-1; the D call of TRBD2 rests on TCRdb alone, since no DNA is present to check it. Germline-derived CDR1 and CDR2 are SGHRS and YFSETQ. CDR3 length: 17 amino acids. CDR3 protein: CASSTGTSGRLYNEQFF.

V gene TRBV5-4 combines with J gene TRBJ1-3; TCRdb names TRBD1, which stays unverified in the absence of DNA. CDR1 and CDR2 from the germline V gene are SGHNT and YYREEE (reference sequence). The length of the CDR3 is 14 residues. CDR3 sequence: CASSSGQVGNTIYF.

This CDR3 reads CSVGSNFGGRAAGELFF. The V and J genes are TRBV29-1 and TRBJ2-2; TCRdb's D gene call, TRBD2, goes unchecked for lack of DNA. Germline V gene data show CDR1 as SQVTM and CDR2 as ANQGSEA. This CDR3 region has 17 residues.

The chain links TRBV27 to TRBJ1-5; TCRdb gives TRBD1 as the D gene, but with no DNA this cannot be confirmed. The germline V gene encodes CDR1 MNHEY and CDR2 SMNVEV (reference sequence). The CDR3 loop spans 16 amino acids. The CDR3 reads CASRNLGTGVDQPQHF.

The chain has TRBV21-1 and TRBJ1-2. TRBV21-1 is shown as a pseudogene. The CDR3 spans 14 residues. CDR3: CASSKEAPNYGYTF.

The chain recombines TRBV5-1 with TRBJ2-7; there is no DNA to check the TCRdb D call of TRBD2. The length of the CDR3 is 17 residues. Germline CDR1 is SGHRS and CDR2 is YFSETQ. The CDR3 is CASSFYLAGESSYEQYF.

The genes are TRBV28 and TRBJ1-1; TCRdb's D call, TRBD1, is unchecked because there is no DNA. Germline CDR1 is MDHEN and CDR2 is SYDVKM. The CDR3 sequence is 15 residues long. The CDR3: CASSPTGQGNTEAFF.